The rows below give T cell receptor beta chains drawn from one sample of a study of blood T cell repertoires in COVID-19. Measured with immunoSEQ multiplex PCR; TCRdb has only the in-frame clones, and not every one. The repertoire holds about 200,000 clones, with 85% to 90% as singletons. The sequenced sample was peripheral blood. Source of these receptors: a man in his 60s with acute or convalescent COVID-19. Both conserved end residues are part of each CDR3. The size of a clone is reported for some rows only, either as once, few or many, or as a class for expanded clones.

TRBJ2-7,NA,TRBV9,CASSGTGSYEQYF
TRBJ1-2,NA,TRBV28,CASSSTGTGLYGYTF
TRBJ1-5,NA,TRBV6-5,CASSYTVTGNQPQHF
TRBJ1-1,NA,TRBV19,CASSIDRGAQSTEAFF
TRBJ1-5,NA,TRBV4-1,CASSQERQSNQPQHF
TRBJ1-2,once,TRBV2,CASTGGTGGARDYGYTF
TRBJ1-3,NA,TRBV30,CAWTTPFAGLSGNTIYF
TRBJ2-7,NA,TRBV29-1,CSVETTDRGGYEQYF
TRBJ1-6,NA,TRBV5-4,CASSLGTGGNSPLHF
TRBJ1-5,many,TRBV28,CASSFRTGGGQPQHF
TRBJ1-2,NA,TRBV19,CASSLTGQGAHYGYTF